This T cell receptor beta chain originates from a study of Graves' ophthalmopathy and Graves' hyperthyroidism. Broader study findings: Blood also contained most of the expanded thyroid clonotypes above 0.001 frequency.

Where ophthalmopathy was present, donors had moderate-to-severe activity, CAS ≥3, NOSPECS ≥4 and duration under 3 months. Scientists amplified the TCR beta CDR3 regions from RNA transcripts. The first-round RT-PCR employed HTBI primers together with the Qiagen OneStep RT-PCR kit. A multiplex PCR was then performed as the second round. TCRdb reprocessed the multiplex PCR reads via MiXCR and lists one record per CDR3 protein. Of almost 750,000 distinct CDR3 sequences in the sample, 35% to 50% were seen once. Comments on this clonotype: The antigen is undetermined.

Trimming left V 4 bases short and J 2 bases short, with 16 bases between. CDR1 is SGHDT, CDR2 YYEEEE, per germline. There are 17 residues in the CDR3. The sequence was collected from an adult man with Graves' ophthalmopathy. Sequencing was performed on peripheral blood. The gene calls are TRBV5-6 and TRBJ2-6; tentatively, D is TRBD1 (6 bases). Here the CDR3 reads CASSEEGVLAGANVLTF. CDR3 DNA sequence: TGTGCCAGCAGCGAAGAGGGGGTATTAGCTGGGGCCAACGTCCTGACTTTC.